A selection of T cell receptor beta chains follows, all from one sample in a study of shared clonotypes between healthy human individuals. Libraries were prepared by immunoSEQ multiplex PCR; TCRdb keeps only in-frame clonotypes and omits some of them. The table records 550,000 to 600,000 clones, around three quarters of them present only once. Sequenced sample: PBMCs. These receptors were taken from a woman in her forties in good health. Some clones in this sample may be carry-over from other donors' samples. CDR3s include the opening cysteine and the closing phenylalanine or tryptophan. A D gene is named only where the DNA matches it firmly. Some rows mark clone size as missing; the rest say once, few, many or name a class of expanded clone.

>NA|TRBJ2-1|TRBV4-3|TRBD2
CASSPAGGSEQFF
TGCGCCAGCAGCCCGGCGGGAGGGTCTGAGCAGTTCTTC
>few|TRBJ2-7|TRBV9|TRBD2
CASSVTSGSYEQYF
TGTGCCAGCAGCGTAACTAGCGGCTCCTACGAGCAGTACTTC
>once|TRBJ2-7|TRBV27|NA
CASSIQRSYEQYF
TGTGCCAGCAGTATACAGCGGTCCTACGAGCAGTACTTC
>NA|TRBJ2-3|TRBV6-5|NA
CASRTTGMDTQYF
TGTGCCAGCAGGACGACAGGCATGGATACGCAGTATTTT
>NA|TRBJ2-7|TRBV6-6|TRBD2
CASSYALLAGDEQYF
TGTGCCAGCAGTTACGCCCTACTAGCGGGAGACGAGCAGTACTTC
>NA|TRBJ2-5|TRBV28|NA
CATAEAQETQYF
TGTGCAACTGCTGAGGCCCAAGAGACCCAGTACTTC
>NA|TRBJ2-5|TRBV28|TRBD1
CASSYRQGSLPQETQYF
TGTGCCAGCAGTTATCGACAGGGATCCCTTCCGCAAGAGACCCAGTACTTC
>NA|TRBJ2-2|TRBV15|NA
CATSRDLDLATSGELFF
TGTGCCACCAGCAGAGATTTGGATCTAGCGACATCCGGGGAGCTGTTTTTT
>many|TRBJ2-7|TRBV7-3|TRBD1
CASSLTRGTGEQYF
TGTGCCAGCAGCTTAACTCGGGGGACAGGGGAGCAGTACTTC
>few|TRBJ1-2|TRBV5-1|NA
CASSLGGTANYGYTF
TGCGCCAGCAGCTTGGGGGGCACAGCTAACTATGGCTACACCTTC
>NA|TRBJ2-5|TRBV2|TRBD1
CASSRGTDQETQYF
TGTGCCAGCAGCCGAGGGACAGACCAAGAGACCCAGTACTTC
>NA|TRBJ1-4|TRBV2|TRBD1
CASSTDRGGEKLFF
TGTGCCAGCAGTACAGACAGGGGAGGCGAAAAACTGTTTTTT
>few|TRBJ1-5|TRBV30|NA
CAHSRGNQPQHF
TGTGCACACAGTCGGGGCAATCAGCCCCAGCATTTT
>NA|TRBJ2-1|TRBV30|NA
CAWSVTGLYNEQFF
TGTGCCTGGAGTGTAACGGGTTTGTACAATGAGCAGTTCTTC
>NA|TRBJ2-2|TRBV9|NA
CASSAQGRGTGELFF
TGTGCCAGCAGCGCCCAGGGTCGTGGGACCGGGGAGCTGTTTTTT
>few|TRBJ1-1|TRBV11-2|TRBD1
CASRLTGDTEAFF
TGTGCCAGCAGACTTACAGGGGACACTGAAGCTTTCTTT
>NA|TRBJ2-5|TRBV7-2|TRBD2
CASSEGGTSGQETQYF
TGTGCCAGCAGCGAGGGAGGGACTAGCGGACAAGAGACCCAGTACTTC
>NA|TRBJ2-5|TRBV28|NA
CASSFSTPGNQYF
TGTGCCAGCAGTTTCTCCACCCCGGGAAACCAGTACTTC
>NA|TRBJ1-1|TRBV7-9|NA
CASSLGGGANTEAFF
TGTGCCAGCAGCTTAGGCGGGGGGGCGAACACTGAAGCTTTCTTT
>NA|TRBJ2-1|TRBV4-2|NA
CASSQDGISPDNEQFF
TGTGCCAGCAGCCAGGACGGGATCTCCCCCGACAATGAGCAGTTCTTC
>NA|TRBJ2-1|TRBV18|TRBD2
CASSVTSGEYEQFF
TGTGCCAGCTCCGTGACTAGCGGGGAATATGAGCAGTTCTTC
>few|TRBJ2-7|TRBV5-1|TRBD1
CASSETGLRSYEQYF
TGCGCCAGCAGCGAGACAGGGCTTCGCTCCTACGAGCAGTACTTC
>once|TRBJ2-5|TRBV7-8|NA
CASSFERRGSGAETQYF
TGTGCCAGCAGCTTTGAACGTCGGGGGTCGGGAGCAGAGACCCAGTACTTC
>NA|TRBJ2-4|TRBV28|NA
CASTLRAGSVSKNIQYF
TGTGCCAGCACCTTAAGAGCCGGGAGTGTCTCCAAAAACATTCAGTACTTC
>NA|TRBJ1-5|TRBV19|NA
CASSIFQAFQPQHF
TGTGCCAGTAGTATTTTCCAGGCCTTTCAGCCCCAGCATTTT
>NA|TRBJ2-1|TRBV7-9|TRBD2
CASGEAGALNEQFF
TGTGCCAGCGGAGAGGCGGGAGCTTTGAATGAGCAGTTCTTC
>NA|TRBJ1-2|TRBV20-1|NA
CRSRSGDGYTF
TGCAGGAGTCGTTCGGGGGATGGCTACACCTTC
>NA|TRBJ2-1|TRBV7-2|TRBD2
CASGLGLAGNEQFF
TGTGCCAGCGGGCTGGGACTAGCGGGAAACGAGCAGTTCTTC
>NA|TRBJ2-7|TRBV21-1|NA
CASSKKLGPLAFHEQYF
TGTGCCAGCAGCAAAAAACTAGGACCTTTGGCTTTCCACGAGCAGTACTTC
>few|TRBJ2-7|TRBV28|TRBD2
CASSPIMFGTSAHEQYF
TGTGCCAGCAGCCCGATAATGTTCGGGACTAGCGCCCACGAGCAGTACTTC
>NA|TRBJ2-1|TRBV5-5|NA
CASIPGGSSYNEQFF
TGTGCCAGCATCCCCGGAGGGAGCTCCTACAATGAGCAGTTCTTC
>few|TRBJ1-4|TRBV29-1|NA
CSVDGGNEKLFF
TGCAGCGTTGATGGAGGGAATGAAAAACTGTTTTTT
>NA|TRBJ2-7|TRBV19|TRBD2
CASSTTSAYEQYF
TGTGCCAGTAGTACCACTAGCGCTTACGAGCAGTACTTC
>NA|TRBJ1-2|TRBV18|TRBD1
CASSLAGGPYGYTF
TGTGCCAGCTCACTGGCAGGGGGCCCCTATGGCTACACCTTC
>NA|TRBJ1-1|TRBV11-1|NA
CASSLAGVHTEAFF
TGTGCCAGCAGCTTAGCCGGGGTTCACACTGAAGCTTTCTTT
>NA|TRBJ2-4|TRBV28|TRBD2
CASSSPGALVWREGSLQYF
TGTGCCAGCAGTTCCCCCGGGGCCCTAGTCTGGCGGGAGGGTAGTCTCCAGTACTTC
>NA|TRBJ2-7|TRBV19|NA
CASSIVEDAEQYF
TGTGCCAGTAGTATAGTTGAAGACGCCGAGCAGTACTTC
>NA|TRBJ1-1|TRBV9|NA
CASSVVDGTEAFF
TGTGCCAGCAGCGTAGTCGATGGCACTGAAGCTTTCTTT
>NA|TRBJ2-5|TRBV18|NA
CASSPDSREETQYF
TGTGCCAGCTCACCAGATTCCAGGGAGGAGACCCAGTACTTC
>NA|TRBJ2-1|TRBV18|TRBD2
CASSPPGTSYEQFF
TGTGCCAGCTCACCTCCCGGGACTAGCTATGAGCAGTTCTTC
>NA|TRBJ1-1|TRBV5-1|NA
CASSVGMNTEAFF
TGCGCCAGCAGCGTAGGGATGAACACTGAAGCTTTCTTT
>NA|TRBJ2-7|TRBV7-9|NA
CASSSRTNYEQYF
TGTGCCAGCAGCTCCAGGACAAACTACGAGCAGTACTTC
>NA|TRBJ1-4|TRBV6-1|NA
CASSEVEGAGNEKLFF
TGTGCCAGCAGTGAAGTCGAAGGGGCGGGAAATGAAAAACTGTTTTTT
>many|TRBJ1-5|TRBV6-9|TRBD1
CASNERQGGGNQPQHF
TGTGCCAGCAACGAACGACAGGGGGGAGGAAATCAGCCCCAGCATTTT
>NA|TRBJ2-3|TRBV7-3|NA
CASSTGFADTQYF
TGTGCCAGCAGCACGGGATTCGCAGATACGCAGTATTTT
>NA|TRBJ2-5|TRBV28|NA
CASSLGGVGETQYF
TGTGCCAGCAGTTTGGGGGGAGTCGGGGAGACCCAGTACTTC
>NA|TRBJ1-4|TRBV29-1|NA
CSVGDLSGEKLFF
TGCAGCGTTGGGGACTTATCGGGTGAAAAACTGTTTTTT
>NA|TRBJ1-2|TRBV6-1|NA
CASNLAPGTFYGYTF
TGTGCCAGCAACCTCGCCCCGGGGACCTTCTATGGCTACACCTTC
>NA|TRBJ1-5|TRBV2|NA
CASRLAGGRNQPQHF
TGTGCCAGCAGGCTTGCGGGGGGGCGCAATCAGCCCCAGCATTTT
>many|TRBJ1-5|TRBV7-2|NA
CASSLVYGADNQPQHF
TGTGCCAGCAGCTTAGTGTACGGGGCCGACAATCAGCCCCAGCATTTT
>once|TRBJ2-3|TRBV6-1|TRBD2
CASSEYSGGSTDTQYF
TGTGCCAGCAGTGAATATTCGGGAGGGAGCACAGATACGCAGTATTTT
>NA|TRBJ1-4|TRBV30|NA
CAWSALQGQPEKLFF
TGTGCCTGGAGTGCGCTGCAGGGTCAACCCGAAAAACTGTTTTTT
>NA|TRBJ1-4|TRBV7-2|TRBD1
CASSLTGLNEKLFF
TGTGCCAGCAGCTTGACAGGGCTTAATGAAAAACTGTTTTTT